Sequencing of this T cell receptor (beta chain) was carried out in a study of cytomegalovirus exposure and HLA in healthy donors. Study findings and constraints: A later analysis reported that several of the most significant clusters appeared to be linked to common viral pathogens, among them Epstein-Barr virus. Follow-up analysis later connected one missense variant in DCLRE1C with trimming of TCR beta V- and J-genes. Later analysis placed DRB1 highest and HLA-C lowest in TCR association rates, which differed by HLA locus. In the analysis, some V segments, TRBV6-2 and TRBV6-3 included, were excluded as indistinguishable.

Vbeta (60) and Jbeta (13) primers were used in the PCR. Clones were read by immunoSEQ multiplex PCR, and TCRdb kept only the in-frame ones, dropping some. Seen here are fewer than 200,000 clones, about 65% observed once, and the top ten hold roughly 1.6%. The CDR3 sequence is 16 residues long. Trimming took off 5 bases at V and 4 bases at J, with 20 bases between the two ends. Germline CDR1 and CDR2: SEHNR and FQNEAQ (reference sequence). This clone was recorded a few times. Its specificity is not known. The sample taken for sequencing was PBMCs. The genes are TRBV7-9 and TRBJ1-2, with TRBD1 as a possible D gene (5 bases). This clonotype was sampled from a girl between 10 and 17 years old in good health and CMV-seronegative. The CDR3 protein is CASSKETASVAYGYTF. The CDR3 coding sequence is TGTGCCAGCAGCAAAGAGACAGCGTCCGTGGCCTATGGCTACACCTTC. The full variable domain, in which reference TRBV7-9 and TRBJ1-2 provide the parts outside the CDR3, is DTGVSQNPRHKITKRGQNVTFRCDPISEHNRLYWYRQTLGQGPEFLTYFQNEAQLEKSRLLSDRFSAERPKGSFSTLEIQRTEQGDSAMYLCASSKETASVAYGYTFGSGTRLTVV.